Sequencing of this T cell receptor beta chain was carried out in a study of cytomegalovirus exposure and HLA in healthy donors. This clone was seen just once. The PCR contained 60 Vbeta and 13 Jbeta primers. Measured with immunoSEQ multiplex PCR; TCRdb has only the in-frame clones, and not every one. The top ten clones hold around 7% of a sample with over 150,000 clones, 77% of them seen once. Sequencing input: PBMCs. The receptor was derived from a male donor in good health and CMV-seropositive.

CDR3 protein: CASSVEGGPSDTQYF. The CDR3 DNA is TGTGCCAGCAGCGTAGAGGGGGGGCCGTCAGATACGCAGTATTTT. V gene TRBV9 combines with J gene TRBJ2-3; D perhaps matches TRBD2 (7 bases). Looked up from germline, CDR1 is SGDLS and CDR2 is YYNGEE. The CDR3 contains 15 residues. Trimming cost V 0 bases and J 4 bases, with 12 bases left between them.